The T cell receptor beta chain described here comes from a study of blood T cells in healthy people across ages. Broader study findings: In long-lived donors, naive CD4+ cell counts and diversity exceeded those of aged donors.

Donation came from healthy Caucasian individuals in Russia who were aged about 6 to 90. Ten milliliters was the volume of peripheral blood drawn from each donor. Next came a second PCR, run for roughly 6 to 11 cycles, which used a sample-barcoded 5' primer along with a J-beta primer mix. One entry per CDR3 protein, called by TCRdb with MiXCR from the 5' RACE reads. The table lists under 1,000,000 distinct CDR3 sequences, about half of them singletons, with around 18% in the top ten. There are a few counts of this clonotype. Its antigen is as yet unknown. The TCR originated in an elderly man in good health. The sequenced material came from blood.

The CDR3 loop reads CASSAGQGPRAYEQYF. In DNA form, the CDR3 reads TGTGCCAGCAGCGCAGGACAGGGGCCGCGTGCCTACGAGCAGTACTTC. This rearrangement joins TRBV7-9 to TRBJ2-7, with 9 bases that match TRBD1. In germline, CDR1 is SEHNR, CDR2 FQNEAQ (reference sequence). The trim removed 5 bases at V and 2 bases at J, leaving 10 bases unmatched. This CDR3 is built from 16 residues. The whole variable domain, remainder taken from reference TRBV7-9 and TRBJ2-7, is DTGVSQNPRHKITKRGQNVTFRCDPISEHNRLYWYRQTLGQGPEFLTYFQNEAQLEKSRLLSDRFSAERPKGSFSTLEIQRTEQGDSAMYLCASSAGQGPRAYEQYFGPGTRLTVT.